A single sample gave rise to the 19 T cell receptor beta chains below, sequenced in a study of T cells expressing NK-cell markers. TCRdb reworked the 5' RACE reads into one entry per CDR3 protein, no DNA. The listing contains some 340,000 distinct CDR3 sequences. What was sequenced was blood T cells: a sorted CD56 or NKG2C T cell subset, CD4+ or CD8+ T cells, or bulk PBMC T cells (not recorded which). The receptor source for this set is a man aged 18 to 70 in good health.

V usage is TRBV12-3 or TRBV12-4 and J usage is TRBJ1-5. The CDR3 spans 16 residues. The CDR3 spells CASSFAAVGGNQPQHF.

CDR3 protein: CSATRGQAQDTQYF. The rearrangement links TRBV20-1 to TRBJ2-3; TCRdb picks TRBD1, but there is no DNA to check that call. The CDR3 is 14 residues long. Germline V gene sequence: CDR1 DFQATT, CDR2 SNEGSKA (reference sequence).

The CDR3: CASSIELSYGYTF. The V call is TRBV19, the J call TRBJ1-2. Germline values: CDR1 LNHDA, CDR2 SQIVND (reference sequence). This CDR3 has 13 amino acids.

This chain uses TRBV20-1 with TRBJ1-5. The germline CDR1 and CDR2 sequences are DFQATT and SNEGSKA (reference sequence). The CDR3 totals 14 residues. This chain's CDR3 is CSARGFSFNQPQHF.

This chain links TRBV11-2 with TRBJ2-7; TCRdb names TRBD1, which stays unverified in the absence of DNA. Per the germline V gene, CDR1 is SGHAT and CDR2 is FQNNGV. This CDR3 has 16 residues. The chain's CDR3 is CASSPGRINRGYEQYF.

The chain couples TRBV5-1 to TRBJ2-5; there is no DNA to check the TCRdb D call of TRBD2. The V gene's germline CDR1 is SGHRS and CDR2 YFSETQ. This CDR3 spans 14 amino acids. The CDR3 is CASSSERGAETQYF.

The V call is TRBV18, the J call TRBJ2-7; TCRdb's D call, TRBD2, is unchecked because there is no DNA. Germline CDR1 is KGHSH and CDR2 is LQKENI. The CDR3 spans 15 residues. The CDR3 loop is CASSPASGGNYEQYF.

This chain joins TRBV6-2 or TRBV6-3 and TRBJ2-3. Germline V gene sequence: CDR1 MNHEY, CDR2 SVGEGT. This CDR3 has 13 amino acids. The CDR3 sequence: CASSPQNTDTQYF.

The CDR3 loop is CASSHRTGGAGTEAFF. The gene calls are TRBV7-9 and TRBJ1-1; the TRBD1 assignment by TCRdb is unverifiable without DNA. Per germline, CDR1 SEHNR and CDR2 FQNEAQ (reference sequence). The CDR3 runs to 16 residues.

V gene TRBV2 combines with J gene TRBJ2-7; TCRdb proposes TRBD1, but this gene call is untestable without DNA. Germline CDR1 reads SNHLY; CDR2 reads FYNNEI. The CDR3 has 11 residues. The CDR3: CASSAGTAVYF. Together with reference TRBV2 and TRBJ2-7, the CDR3 gives the full variable domain: EPEVTQTPSHQVTQMGQEVILRCVPISNHLYFYWYRQILGQKVEFLVSFYNNEISEKSEIFDDQFSVERPDGSNFTLKIRSTKLEDSAMYFCASSAGTAVYFGPGTRLTVT.

This chain links TRBV5-1 with TRBJ2-5; TCRdb gives TRBD2 as the D gene, but with no DNA this cannot be confirmed. The CDR3 runs 14 residues. CDR1 and CDR2 (germline): SGHRS, YFSETQ. The CDR3 is CASSLELGSETQYF.

The V and J genes are TRBV11-2 and TRBJ2-4; with no DNA, the TCRdb D assignment of TRBD1 cannot be verified. The CDR3 extends over 15 amino acids. CDR1 is SGHAT and CDR2 is FQNNGV in the germline V gene. The CDR3: CASRITGGSKNIQYF.

This sequence joins TRBV10-3 and TRBJ2-2. The CDR3 runs 16 residues. CDR1 and CDR2 (germline): ENHRY, SYGVKD. The CDR3 protein is CAISEGWGANTGELFF.

V usage is TRBV7-2 and J usage is TRBJ2-1; as DNA is missing, the TRBD2 call by TCRdb cannot be tested. Germline values: CDR1 SGHTA, CDR2 FQGNSA. The CDR3 is 17 amino acids. The CDR3 loop reads CASSQPTSWGSYNEQFF.

The chain combines TRBV12-3 or TRBV12-4 with TRBJ2-7; TCRdb lists TRBD1, though no DNA is available to test this call. The CDR3 totals 15 residues. CDR3 sequence reads: CASSRRTGDTYEQYF.

CDR3 amino acids: CAISAEQGAFEAFF. The V call is TRBV10-3, the J call TRBJ1-1; TCRdb designates TRBD1, a call that cannot be tested without DNA. Germline V gives CDR1 ENHRY, CDR2 SYGVKD. The CDR3 totals 14 residues.

The genes are TRBV6-5 and TRBJ2-1; TCRdb picks TRBD2, but there is no DNA to check that call. CDR1 and CDR2 (germline): MNHEY, SVGAGI. The CDR3 spans 18 residues. The CDR3 loop is CASIVLPAFISSYNEQFF.

The rearrangement uses TRBV9 and TRBJ2-7. Germline V gives CDR1 SGDLS, CDR2 YYNGEE. The CDR3 consists of 16 residues. Here the CDR3 reads CASSVTPTGLTYEQYF.

V usage is TRBV3-1 and J usage is TRBJ2-5; the TCRdb D gene call, TRBD1, has no DNA to confirm it. The CDR3 is 15 amino acids. The germline V gene has CDR1 LGHDT and CDR2 YNNKEL (reference sequence). CDR3 protein: CASSHQGKGLETQYF.